The rows below give T cell receptor beta chains drawn from one sample of a study of shared T cell receptors in the human thymus. The protocol was immunoSEQ multiplex PCR, while the TCRdb copy is restricted to in-frame clones and leaves out a portion. The sample has 600,000 or so clones; approximately 89% are singletons. These data were also reused for a study on human thymus T cells.

The specimen sequenced was thymocytes. These TCRs come from a boy younger than two with a congenital heart defect. Both conserved end residues are part of each CDR3. Each record gives: clone size, D gene, J gene, V gene, CDR3 protein, CDR3 DNA. A D gene is named only where the DNA matches it firmly. Some rows mark clone size as missing; the rest say once, few, many or name a class of expanded clone.

>-|-|TRBJ1-5|TRBV5-1
CASSFVGGDKGVF
TGCGCCAGCAGCTTCGTAGGGGGGGATAAGGGGGTTTTT
>-|-|TRBJ1-5|TRBV4-1
CASSQVGVSNQPQHF
TGCGCCAGCAGCCAAGTCGGGGTTAGCAATCAGCCCCAGCATTTT
>-|-|TRBJ1-4|TRBV4-1
CASSQDFEFPSEKLFF
TGCGCCAGCAGCCAAGATTTTGAGTTTCCTAGTGAAAAACTGTTTTTT
>-|-|TRBJ1-1|TRBV28
CASRCEAEAFF
TGTGCCAGCAGATGTGAGGCTGAAGCTTTCTTT
>-|-|TRBJ1-1|TRBV4-1
CASSQEGAREGGEAFF
TGCGCCAGCAGCCAAGAAGGGGCCAGGGAAGGGGGAGAAGCTTTCTTT
>-|-|TRBJ1-6|TRBV27
CASSSRGNSPLHF
TGTGCCAGCAGTTCAAGAGGAAATTCACCCCTCCACTTT
>-|-|TRBJ1-5|TRBV30
CAWSQEEQGRQPQHF
TGTGCCTGGAGTCAAGAGGAACAGGGTCGACAGCCCCAGCATTTT
>once|TRBD1|TRBJ2-7|TRBV4-2
CASSQGGRGRGYEQYF
TGTGCCAGCAGCCAAGGGGGACGAGGCAGGGGGTACGAGCAGTACTTC
>-|-|TRBJ1-1|TRBV15
CATSRQGNTEAFF
TGTGCCACCAGCAGACAGGGGAACACTGAAGCTTTCTTT
>-|-|TRBJ2-5|TRBV29-1
CSQNPLAEETQYF
TGCAGCCAAAACCCCTTAGCGGAAGAGACCCAGTACTTC
>once|TRBD1|TRBJ1-3|TRBV4-1
CASSQDQGNRGRPLGAGNTIYF
TGCGCCAGCAGCCAAGATCAGGGAAACAGGGGGCGGCCTCTCGGTGCGGGAAACACCATATATTTT
>-|-|TRBJ2-1|TRBV5-4
CASSTSDSSRTRNNEQFF
TGTGCCAGCAGCACCTCGGACAGTTCCCGGACGAGAAACAATGAGCAGTTCTTC
>-|TRBD2|TRBJ2-1|TRBV4-2
CASKCGAAGNYNEQFF
TGTGCCAGCAAATGTGGGGCAGCGGGGAACTACAATGAGCAGTTCTTC
>-|TRBD2|TRBJ2-1|TRBV5-4
CASSLGGLAGRYEQFF
TGTGCCAGCAGCTTGGGCGGACTAGCGGGGAGGTATGAGCAGTTCTTC
>-|-|TRBJ1-1|TRBV6-5
CASRTKPSKGAFF
TGTGCCAGCAGGACCAAACCCTCCAAGGGGGCTTTCTTT
>-|TRBD2|TRBJ2-7|TRBV10-2
CASLKPGLAGATYEQYF
TGCGCCAGCCTTAAACCGGGACTAGCGGGAGCAACATACGAGCAGTACTTC
>-|-|TRBJ1-5|TRBV10-2
CASMRDRNQPQHF
TGCGCCAGCATGAGGGATCGCAATCAGCCCCAGCATTTT
>-|TRBD1|TRBJ2-7|TRBV5-6
CASSLARQGYEQYF
TGTGCCAGCAGCTTGGCCCGACAGGGCTACGAGCAGTACTTC
>-|TRBD1|TRBJ1-1|TRBV28
CASSPRRDRGLRAFF
TGTGCCAGCAGTCCCCGTCGGGACAGGGGGCTACGCGCTTTCTTT
>-|-|TRBJ1-5|TRBV4-3
CASSQDAPGRGHYSNQPQHF
TGCGCCAGCAGCCAAGATGCCCCTGGGAGGGGACACTATAGCAATCAGCCCCAGCATTTT
>-|TRBD1|TRBJ1-2|TRBV19
CASSPNRQGAGYGYTF
TGTGCCAGTAGTCCAAATCGACAGGGGGCAGGCTATGGCTACACCTTC
>once|-|TRBJ1-1|TRBV5-1
CASSTRPQGLREDTEAFF
TGCGCCAGCAGCACCCGCCCGCAGGGTTTAAGAGAGGACACTGAAGCTTTCTTT
>-|-|TRBJ2-3|TRBV28
CASSFALFYSTDTQYF
TGTGCCAGCAGTTTCGCCCTCTTCTATAGCACAGATACGCAGTATTTT
>once|TRBD2|TRBJ2-1|TRBV12-5
CASGLCSSGGGEQFF
TGTGCTAGTGGTTTGTGTAGTAGCGGGGGGGGTGAGCAGTTCTTC
>-|-|TRBJ2-7|TRBV7-2
CASSLDGNRRDSSYEQYF
TGTGCCAGCAGCTTAGATGGGAACAGGAGAGATAGCTCCTACGAGCAGTACTTC